The source of this TCR beta chain is a study of blood T cells in healthy people across ages. Per germline, CDR1 MDHEN and CDR2 SYDVKM. CDR3 size: 18 residues. V lost 0 bases and J lost 4; bases outside the gene matches: 12. A J-beta primer mix and a sample-barcoded 5' primer were used in a second PCR of about 7 to 12 cycles. TCRdb re-called the 5' RACE reads through MiXCR, storing one row per CDR3 protein. This sample yields about 1.4 million distinct CDR3 sequences, of which roughly 60% are seen a single time; roughly 7% belongs to the top ten. The sequence derives from a man between 18 and 29 years old in good health. V gene TRBV28 combines with J gene TRBJ2-1; TRBD2 matches 7 bases. The sequencing input was blood. In DNA, the CDR3 is TGTGCCAGCAGTTTATGGTGGGAGGGGATTGGTGTTTACAATGAGCAGTTCTTC. This sequence encodes CASSLWWEGIGVYNEQFF.